The present entry profiles one TCR beta chain with its context. These data belong to a study of radiotherapy plus CTLA-4 blockade in lung cancer. Sequenced by immunoSEQ multiplex PCR; TCRdb stores in-frame clones only, minus some. In the table there are tens of thousands of clones, approximately 90% of which are singletons. The CDR3 totals 16 residues. In germline, CDR1 is SGHNT, CDR2 YYREEE (reference sequence). The V segment lost 0 bases and the J segment 2 bases; nucleotides outside the gene matches: 1. The sequencing here drew on peripheral blood, taken from a patient treated with radiotherapy plus ipilimumab. This chain joins TRBV5-4 and TRBJ2-3, with 12 nucleotides matching TRBD2. The sequence was obtained from a human donor with non-small cell lung cancer whose response to radiotherapy plus ipilimumab could not be evaluated. The CDR3: CASSLGTSGATDTQYF. The CDR3 DNA follows: TGTGCCAGCAGCTTGGGGACTAGCGGGGCCACAGATACGCAGTATTTT.